The 5 T cell receptor beta chains below all came from one sample that was sequenced in a study of cytomegalovirus exposure and HLA in healthy donors. The PCR used 60 Vbeta and 13 Jbeta primers. The repertoire was sequenced with immunoSEQ multiplex PCR; TCRdb's copy has only in-frame clones and lacks some. This sample carries around 150,000 clones, about three fifths of them seen once, and the ten largest clones take around 1.8%. Sequencing was carried out using PBMCs. The receptors shown here come from a male donor in good health and CMV-seronegative.

This rearrangement joins TRBV5-4 to TRBJ2-7; a possible D gene is TRBD1 (6 bases). Between the trimmed V and J ends, which lost 2 bases and 5 bases, there was a span of 23 bases. The CDR3 is 17 residues long. Germline assignment: CDR1 SGHNT and CDR2 YYREEE (reference sequence). CDR3 sequence: CASSFPRRRGRRDEQYF. CDR3 coding DNA: TGTGCCAGCAGCTTCCCTAGACGCAGGGGACGTCGGGACGAGCAGTACTTC.

This chain connects TRBV4-3 to TRBJ2-1; D remains unclear. Trimming cost V 3 bases and J 3 bases, with 15 bases left between them. CDR1 and CDR2 from the germline V gene are LGHNA and YSLEER. The CDR3 contains 16 residues. The CDR3 DNA follows: TGCGCCAGCAGCCAGGCTTCCCCTTCCGACTACAATGAGCAGTTCTTC. This sequence encodes CASSQASPSDYNEQFF.

V and J are TRBV28 and TRBJ1-6; 8 nucleotides agree with TRBD1. Germline V CDR1 and CDR2: MDHEN, SYDVKM. The CDR3 runs 14 residues. Losses at the gene ends were 5 bases for V and 7 bases for J; bases not matched to a gene: 4. The CDR3 nucleotides are TGTGCCAGCAGTAACAGGGGGTGGAATTCACCCCTCCACTTT. It codes for CASSNRGWNSPLHF.

The chain has TRBV21-1 and TRBJ2-1; the table's D call of TRBD1 was not tested on the DNA. TRBV21-1 is noted as a pseudogene. CDR3 length: 20 amino acids. The CDR3 here is CASSGTPGQVKFRGGHEQFF. The DNA of the CDR3 is TGTGCCAGCAGTGGTACCCCGGGACAGGTAAAATTTAGAGGGGGCCATGAGCAGTTCTTC.

This clone was detected only a few times. The V call is TRBV9, the J call TRBJ1-2, with 8 positions matching TRBD1. Germline CDR1 SGDLS, CDR2 YYNGEE. The CDR3 totals 15 residues. V was clipped by 2 bases and J by 3 bases; unmatched bases: 6. The CDR3 loop is CASSVQGAVDYGYTF. As DNA, the CDR3 is TGTGCCAGCAGCGTCCAGGGGGCAGTAGACTATGGCTACACCTTC.